This TCR beta chain was recovered during a study of T cells in Graves' hyperthyroidism and ophthalmopathy. Broader study findings: Most thyroid-expanded clonotypes above 0.001 were also found in blood.

Diagnoses were made from clinical symptoms, serum measures (thyroxine and TRAb), thyroid ultrasound and orbital computed tomography. What was amplified from RNA transcripts were TCR beta CDR3 regions. An initial round of RT-PCR targeting the TCR CDR3 relied on the HTBI primer set. TCRdb reprocessed the multiplex PCR reads via MiXCR and lists one record per CDR3 protein. The sample holds hundreds of thousands of distinct CDR3 sequences, roughly 50% seen once. V lost 5 bases and J lost 4, with 11 bases in between. Per germline, CDR1 LNHDA and CDR2 SQIVND (reference sequence). CDR3 length: 13 amino acids. Concerning this clonotype: No antigen is known for it.

This clonotype was obtained from a woman aged 18-30 years with Graves' hyperthyroidism. The sequenced sample was peripheral blood or thyroid tissue (not recorded which). The rearrangement uses TRBV19 and TRBJ1-2, with a tentative D call TRBD1 (6 bases). CDR3 coding DNA: TGTGCCAGTAGTTGGGGGGCGATCTATGGCTACACCTTC. Its protein is CASSWGAIYGYTF.